This is a list of T cell receptor beta chains from one sample in a study of cytomegalovirus exposure and HLA in healthy donors. Profiling relied on immunoSEQ multiplex PCR, and the TCRdb table lists in-frame clones only, not all of them. Here the sample table reports about 140,000 clones. The sequenced sample consisted of PBMCs. Receptors were obtained from a male donor in good health and CMV-seronegative. Both conserved end residues are part of each CDR3. A D gene is named only where the DNA matches it firmly.

CDR3 length	D gene	V gene	J gene	CDR3 protein	CDR3 DNA
13	-	TRBV19	TRBJ1-5	CATHRDMDQPQHF	TGTGCCACCCACAGGGATATGGATCAGCCCCAGCATTTT
12	-	TRBV5-1	TRBJ1-1	CASSYGDTEAFF	TGCGCCAGCAGCTACGGAGACACTGAAGCTTTCTTT
14	-	TRBV5-1	TRBJ2-7	CASSLEWGRYEQYF	TGCGCCAGCAGCTTGGAGTGGGGGCGGTACGAGCAGTACTTC
13	-	TRBV9	TRBJ1-3	CASSIRGGDTIYF	TGTGCCAGCAGCATCCGGGGGGGGGACACCATATATTTT
16	-	TRBV30	TRBJ1-4	CAWSVKGVEGNEKLFF	TGTGCCTGGAGTGTAAAAGGTGTGGAGGGGAATGAAAAACTGTTTTTT
15	TRBD2	TRBV30	TRBJ2-7	CAWTRAGGPPYEQYF	TGTGCCTGGACCCGAGCGGGAGGGCCCCCCTACGAGCAGTACTTC
14	-	TRBV5-1	TRBJ1-5	CASSPDPGPQPQHF	TGCGCCAGCAGCCCAGACCCAGGGCCCCAGCCCCAGCATTTT
15	TRBD1	TRBV28	TRBJ1-2	CASLTGGVNDGGYTF	TGTGCCAGTTTAACAGGGGGCGTTAATGATGGGGGCTACACCTTC
11	-	TRBV20-1	TRBJ1-2	CSGLGAYGYTF	TGCAGTGGGTTAGGGGCCTATGGCTACACCTTC
15	-	TRBV21-1	TRBJ2-7	CASSKASGTLHEQYF	TGTGCCAGCAGCAAAGCTTCGGGAACTCTCCACGAGCAGTACTTC
15	-	TRBV28	TRBJ2-1	CASSTGISSYNEQFF	TGTGCCAGCAGCACAGGGATCAGCTCCTACAATGAGCAGTTCTTC
13	-	TRBV27	TRBJ1-2	CASSLYRDYGYTF	TGTGCCAGCAGTTTATACAGGGACTATGGCTACACCTTC
14	-	TRBV19	TRBJ2-7	CATRHPGENYEQYF	TGTGCCACCCGCCATCCGGGGGAGAACTACGAGCAGTACTTC
15	-	TRBV28	TRBJ2-7	CASRAGVGRKYEQYF	TGTGCCAGCAGGGCCGGGGTGGGGAGAAAATACGAGCAGTACTTC
15	-	TRBV19	TRBJ1-1	CASSIVPGEKVEAFF	TGTGCCAGTAGTATCGTTCCAGGGGAAAAGGTTGAAGCTTTCTTT
15	TRBD1	TRBV2	TRBJ2-6	CASSPQGAGANVLTF	TGTGCCAGCAGTCCACAGGGGGCTGGGGCCAACGTCCTGACTTTC
16	-	TRBV19	TRBJ2-2	CASSTRGGHNTGELFF	TGTGCCAGTAGCACACGTGGGGGACATAACACCGGGGAGCTGTTTTTT
15	-	TRBV7-6	TRBJ1-1	CASSRGSEGMGVLIF	TGTGCCAGCAGCCGGGGTTCGGAGGGGATGGGGGTCCTTATCTTT
14	-	TRBV7-9	TRBJ2-1	CASSYGLSYNEQFF	TGTGCCAGCAGCTACGGACTATCCTACAATGAGCAGTTCTTC
14	-	TRBV6-1	TRBJ1-2	CASSESQGSYGYTF	TGTGCCAGCAGTGAAAGCCAGGGATCCTATGGCTACACCTTC
13	TRBD1	TRBV5-1	TRBJ1-2	CASSSGQGYGYTF	TGCGCCAGCAGCTCCGGACAGGGCTATGGCTACACCTTC
13	-	TRBV29-1	TRBJ1-1	CSVEGDWNTEAFF	TGCAGCGTTGAAGGGGACTGGAACACTGAAGCTTTCTTT
15	-	TRBV7-9	TRBJ1-2	CASSLSNSLNYGYTF	TGTGCCAGCAGCTTATCCAACAGCTTGAACTATGGCTACACCTTC
14	TRBD2	TRBV9	TRBJ2-5	CASGLAGGLETQYF	TGTGCCAGCGGACTAGCGGGGGGGTTGGAGACCCAGTACTTC
15	TRBD2	TRBV30	TRBJ2-3	CAGSVQGLAGATQYF	TGTGCCGGGAGTGTACAGGGTCTAGCGGGGGCCACGCAGTATTTT
13	-	TRBV30	TRBJ1-2	CAWRRQRVDGYTF	TGTGCCTGGAGAAGGCAGAGGGTGGATGGCTACACCTTC
15	-	TRBV7-2	TRBJ2-6	CASSLVQAGANVLTF	TGTGCCAGCAGCTTAGTCCAGGCTGGGGCCAACGTCCTGACTTTC
13	-	TRBV28	TRBJ1-2	CASRQLLQGGYTF	TGTGCCAGCAGACAACTCCTACAGGGTGGCTACACCTTC
11	-	TRBV29-1	TRBJ1-1	CSVVRDTEAFF	TGCAGCGTTGTTCGGGACACTGAAGCTTTCTTT
11	TRBD1	TRBV6-6	TRBJ2-7	CASSTGVEQYF	TGTGCCAGCAGTACAGGGGTCGAGCAGTACTTC
14	TRBD2	TRBV19	TRBJ2-1	CASSPRLAYNEQFF	TGTGCCAGTAGTCCCCGACTAGCGTACAATGAGCAGTTCTTC
15	TRBD2	TRBV7-2	TRBJ2-7	CASSLQRGSSYEQYF	TGTGCCAGCAGCTTACAGCGGGGGAGCTCCTACGAGCAGTACTTC
17	-	TRBV21-1	TRBJ2-7	CASSKWGRDRGNYEQYF	TGTGCCAGCAGCAAATGGGGCAGAGACAGGGGAAACTACGAGCAGTACTTC
14	-	TRBV10-2	TRBJ1-3	CASSTEGDRNTIYF	TGCGCCAGCAGTACAGAAGGGGATCGGAACACCATATATTTT
19	TRBD2	TRBV4-2	TRBJ2-1	CASSQRVTSGGADNNEQFF	TGTGCCAGCAGCCAGAGGGTCACTAGCGGGGGGGCAGACAACAATGAGCAGTTCTTC
12	-	TRBV29-1	TRBJ2-5	CSVSDSQETQYF	TGCAGCGTCTCCGACAGTCAAGAGACCCAGTACTTC
14	TRBD1	TRBV5-4	TRBJ1-2	CASSLDRGVNGYTF	TGTGCCAGCAGCTTGGACAGGGGAGTGAATGGCTACACCTTC
13	TRBD1	TRBV18	TRBJ1-1	CASSPDRGTEAFF	TGTGCCAGCTCACCGGACAGGGGTACTGAAGCTTTCTTT
14	-	TRBV4-1	TRBJ1-5	CASSHGGSNQPQHF	TGCGCCAGCAGCCACGGAGGGAGCAATCAGCCCCAGCATTTT
15	TRBD1	TRBV30	TRBJ2-6	CACTFRGPGANVLTF	TGTGCCTGTACATTCAGGGGGCCCGGGGCCAACGTCCTGACTTTC
16	TRBD2	TRBV5-1	TRBJ2-3	CASSLLAGGYTDTQYF	TGCGCCAGCAGCTTATTAGCGGGGGGATACACAGATACGCAGTATTTT
17	-	TRBV4-2	TRBJ1-2	CASSQVPAGPGDYGYTF	TGTGCCAGCAGCCAAGTCCCGGCAGGGCCAGGGGACTATGGCTACACCTTC
14	-	TRBV29-1	TRBJ1-2	CSVARDPDRYGYTF	TGCAGCGTAGCCAGGGATCCCGACCGCTATGGCTACACCTTC
15	TRBD1	TRBV6-1	TRBJ2-7	CASRGTGRVSYEQYF	TGTGCCAGCAGGGGGACAGGGCGGGTCTCCTACGAGCAGTACTTC
18	-	TRBV15	TRBJ1-5	CATSRDYEQVSSNQPQHF	TGTGCCACCAGCAGAGATTATGAGCAGGTGAGCAGCAATCAGCCCCAGCATTTT
15	-	TRBV30	TRBJ2-3	CAWSVRGPSTDTQYF	TGTGCCTGGAGTGTAAGGGGCCCTAGCACAGATACGCAGTATTTT
14	TRBD1	TRBV5-1	TRBJ1-2	CASSLMDRAAGYTF	TGCGCCAGCAGCTTGATGGACAGGGCGGCTGGCTACACCTTC
16	TRBD1	TRBV10-3	TRBJ2-3	CAISEGGQVSTDTQYF	TGTGCCATCAGTGAGGGGGGACAGGTTAGCACAGATACGCAGTATTTT
17	TRBD1	TRBV4-3	TRBJ2-1	CASSQGGARGTYNEQFF	TGCGCCAGCAGCCAAGGAGGGGCCAGGGGGACCTACAATGAGCAGTTCTTC
13	TRBD1	TRBV13	TRBJ1-2	CASSSQGNYGYTF	TGTGCCAGCAGCTCACAGGGGAACTATGGCTACACCTTC
13	-	TRBV30	TRBJ1-2	CAWGHHLNYGYTF	TGTGCCTGGGGCCACCATTTGAACTATGGCTACACCTTC
17	TRBD1	TRBV5-1	TRBJ2-7	CASSFLSSGTDQYERYF	TGCGCCAGCAGCTTTTTATCGTCAGGGACAGACCAATACGAGAGGTACTTC
14	TRBD1	TRBV6-5	TRBJ2-5	CASSVYRGRETQYF	TGTGCCAGCTCCGTATACAGGGGGCGGGAGACCCAGTACTTC
15	TRBD1	TRBV7-9	TRBJ1-2	CASSFSTGGSYGYTF	TGTGCCAGCAGCTTTTCGACAGGGGGCAGCTATGGCTACACCTTC